The clone carrying this T cell receptor beta chain was found once. The sample belongs to a study of T cells after somatic rescue of genetic block. The CDR3 consists of 15 residues. Per germline, CDR1 SGDLS and CDR2 YYNGEE. Germline trimming cut 0 bases from V and 7 bases from J; bases unmatched to any gene: 5. TCRdb's table, derived via immunoSEQ multiplex PCR, lists solely in-frame clones and lacks some. There are about 63,000 clones in the sample; 92% occur only once, and around 2.8% lies in the top ten. The source is a man aged 35-49 years. The rearrangement uses TRBV9 and TRBJ2-1; 9 nucleotides line up with TRBD2. The sequencing input was peripheral blood mononuclear cells (PBMCs). The CDR3 DNA sequence: TGTGCCAGCAGCGTAGTAGCGGGAGTAAGAAATGAGCAGTTCTTC. It specifies CASSVVAGVRNEQFF. Combining the CDR3 with reference TRBV9 and TRBJ2-1 gives the whole variable domain DSGVTQTPKHLITATGQRVTLRCSPRSGDLSVYWYQQSLDQGLQFLIQYYNGEERAKGNILERFSAQQFPDLHSELNLSSLELGDSALYFCASSVVAGVRNEQFFGPGTRLTVL.